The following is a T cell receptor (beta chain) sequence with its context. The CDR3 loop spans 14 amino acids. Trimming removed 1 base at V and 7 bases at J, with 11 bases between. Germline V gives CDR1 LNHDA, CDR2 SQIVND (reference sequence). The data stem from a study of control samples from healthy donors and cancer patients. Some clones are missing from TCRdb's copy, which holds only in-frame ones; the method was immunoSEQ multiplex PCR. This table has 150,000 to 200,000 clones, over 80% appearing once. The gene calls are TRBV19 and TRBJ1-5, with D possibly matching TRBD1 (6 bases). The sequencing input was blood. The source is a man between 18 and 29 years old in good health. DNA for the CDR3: TGTGCCAGTAGTATAGTTCAGGGGCGACAGCCCCAGCATTTT. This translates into CASSIVQGRQPQHF.